The 19 T cell receptor beta chains below come from one sample, sequenced in a study of blood T cells in healthy people across ages. Primers used in a second PCR of about 7 to 12 cycles were a sample-barcoded 5' primer and a J-beta primer mix. TCRdb re-called the 5' RACE reads through MiXCR, storing one row per CDR3 protein. Of around 900,000 distinct CDR3 sequences detected, around 30% appear once; the ten largest clones hold 17%. Sequenced input: blood. These TCRs come from a woman older than 75 in good health.

There are a few counts of this clonotype. The chain combines TRBV27 with TRBJ1-2, with D possibly TRBD1 on 5 matching bases. The germline V gene encodes CDR1 MNHEY and CDR2 SMNVEV (reference sequence). V was shortened by 3 bases and J by 4 bases, with 12 bases between the two germline ends. The CDR3 sequence is 14 residues long. The CDR3 sequence is CASSFTGGTYGYTF. CDR3 nucleotide sequence: TGTGCCAGCAGTTTTACCGGCGGGACCTATGGCTACACCTTC.

This chain uses TRBV29-1 with TRBJ2-5; 7 positions match TRBD2. The CDR3 runs 15 residues. Germline-derived CDR1 and CDR2 are SQVTM and ANQGSEA. V lost 2 bases, J lost 1 base, and 7 bases stayed unmatched. This CDR3 is CSVEKSGEFQETQYF. The CDR3, as DNA: TGCAGCGTTGAAAAGAGCGGGGAGTTCCAAGAGACCCAGTACTTC.

This clonotype was recorded a few times. The chain carries TRBV11-2 and TRBJ2-1, with a weak D call TRBD2 (5 bases). This CDR3 is built from 18 residues. Germline-derived CDR1 and CDR2 are SGHAT and FQNNGV. Trimming removed 4 bases from V and 1 base from J, with 20 bases in between. The CDR3 reads CASSSDILGRTSYNEQFF. The CDR3 bases are TGTGCCAGCAGCTCAGACATCCTTGGGCGGACTTCCTACAATGAGCAGTTCTTC.

This clonotype showed up just a few times. A much larger clone is a single base away; this may be a read error. The CDR3 sequence is CASGGLAGVYNEQYF. The CDR3 DNA is TGTGCCAGCGGGGGTTTAGCGGGGGTCTACAATGAGCAGTACTTC. The chain couples TRBV11-2 to TRBJ2-7; 9 bases are shared with TRBD2. CDR3 length: 15 residues. Unmatched junction bases numbered 15, after V lost 8 bases and J lost 7 bases. CDR1 SGHAT and CDR2 FQNNGV come from the germline V gene.

This clonotype has at least ten counts. The chain uses TRBV7-6 and TRBJ2-1, with D perhaps TRBD2 (7 bases). V lost 5 bases to trimming and J lost 4 bases, with 24 bases between them. The germline V gene has CDR1 SGHVS and CDR2 FNYEAQ. This CDR3 contains 18 residues. The CDR3 region has the DNA TGTGCCAGCAGCCCCGGAGGTGTGGCGGGGGCTAGTTACAATGAGCAGTTCTTC. Protein sequence: CASSPGGVAGASYNEQFF.

The chain joins TRBV19 to TRBJ1-1, with 7 nucleotides matching TRBD1. Germline V gives CDR1 LNHDA, CDR2 SQIVND (reference sequence). The CDR3 is 14 amino acids. The J segment lost 0 bases and the V segment lost 3 bases, leaving 1 base of the junction unmatched. The CDR3 coding sequence is TGTGCCAGTAGTATGGGGACAGTGAACACTGAAGCTTTCTTT. Translated: CASSMGTVNTEAFF.

This chain joins TRBV6-2 or TRBV6-3 and TRBJ1-1; 8 nucleotides agree with TRBD1. V lost 6 bases to trimming and J lost 7 bases; unmatched junction nucleotides: 16. Per germline, CDR1 MNHEY and CDR2 SVGEGT. This CDR3 has 16 residues. CDR3 sequence reads: CASSTFRTGSLSEAFF. The CDR3 bases are TGTGCCAGCAGCACCTTTCGGACAGGGTCCTTGAGTGAAGCTTTCTTT.

This clonotype has only a few counts. V and J are TRBV6-5 and TRBJ1-6; 9 bases are shared with TRBD1. The trim removed 0 bases at V and 10 bases at J, leaving 13 bases unmatched. The CDR3 sequence is 18 residues long. In germline, CDR1 is MNHEY, CDR2 SVGAGI. CDR3 region: CASSYSIGTGNIGSPLHF. CDR3 DNA: TGTGCCAGCAGTTACTCGATTGGGACAGGGAATATTGGATCACCCCTCCACTTT.

The genes are TRBV5-1 and TRBJ1-1; D is ambiguous. The V end lost 0 bases, the J end lost 2 bases, and 11 bases lay between the germline ends. Germline V CDR1 and CDR2: SGHRS, YFSETQ. CDR3 length: 15 residues. The CDR3 loop is CASSLDLSFNTEAFF. The CDR3 DNA sequence: TGCGCCAGCAGCTTGGATCTGTCCTTCAACACTGAAGCTTTCTTT.

This clonotype has a count of ten or more. J is TRBJ2-5 and V is TRBV20-1, with 7 nucleotides matching TRBD2. The V gene's germline CDR1 is DFQATT and CDR2 SNEGSKA (reference sequence). Germline trimming cut 1 base from V and 5 bases from J; bases unmatched to any gene: 4. The CDR3 has 13 amino acids. The CDR3 DNA follows: TGCAGTGCTAGAGGTCGGGGAGGGGAGACCCAGTACTTC. Encoded protein: CSARGRGGETQYF.

This clonotype has just a few counts. The chain joins TRBV3-1 to TRBJ1-4; D gene uncertain. Trimming pared 0 bases from V and 2 bases from J, leaving 10 bases between. Germline lookup yields CDR1 LGHDT and CDR2 YNNKEL (reference sequence). The CDR3 contains 16 residues. Here the CDR3 DNA reads TGTGCCAGCAGCCAAGAAATGGGATCTACTAATGAAAAACTGTTTTTT. Protein sequence: CASSQEMGSTNEKLFF.

The rearrangement links TRBV28 to TRBJ2-2, with 7 bases lining up with TRBD1. Germline loops: CDR1 MDHEN, CDR2 SYDVKM. The V gene end was trimmed by 6 bases and the J gene end by 6 bases; junction bases not matched to a gene: 7. The CDR3 length is 14 residues. DNA for the CDR3: TGTGCCAGCAGCCTAGGGGGCAAATCCGGGGAGCTGTTTTTT. Its protein product is CASSLGGKSGELFF.

The table lists this clonotype with many counts. J is TRBJ2-5 and V is TRBV7-2; a weak D match, TRBD2 (5 bases). Germline V gives CDR1 SGHTA, CDR2 FQGNSA. This CDR3 spans 13 amino acids. With 5 bases removed from V and 2 bases from J, the gap between germline ends came to 9 bases. DNA of the CDR3: TGTGCCAGCAGCCGTGGACTGCAAGAGACCCAGTACTTC. Translating gives CASSRGLQETQYF. The whole variable domain, remainder taken from reference TRBV7-2 and TRBJ2-5, is GAGVSQSPSNKVTEKGKDVELRCDPISGHTALYWYRQSLGQGLEFLIYFQGNSAPDKSGLPSDRFSAERTGGSVSTLTIQRTQQEDSAVYLCASSRGLQETQYFGPGTRLLVL.

This clonotype was seen more than once but under ten times. This may be a read error: a much more frequent sequence differs by one nucleotide. The chain recombines TRBV20-1 with TRBJ2-7, with 10 bases fitting TRBD2. Germline V gene lookup returns CDR1 DFQATT and CDR2 SNEGSKA (reference sequence). J lost 10 bases, V lost 6 bases, and 15 bases had no gene match. This CDR3 is 14 amino acids long. CDR3 DNA sequence: TGCAGTGCGGGCAGGACTAGCGGACAAGAGTCCCAGTACTTC. Amino acids: CSAGRTSGQESQYF.

The CDR3 DNA sequence: TGTGCCAGCAATCCTAGGGGGAAGGGAACTGAAGCTTTCTTT. This gives the protein CASNPRGKGTEAFF. The chain recombines TRBV25-1 with TRBJ1-1; D is perhaps TRBD1 (6 bases). This CDR3 is 14 amino acids long. V dropped 7 bases and J dropped 5 bases, with 17 bases sitting between them. Germline V CDR1 and CDR2: MGHDK, SYGVNS.

This clonotype was seen at least ten times. The chain is built from TRBV9 and TRBJ2-5; D possibly corresponds to TRBD1 (6 bases). Germline loops: CDR1 SGDLS, CDR2 YYNGEE. This CDR3 is 15 amino acids long. V dropped 2 bases and J dropped 0 bases, with 11 bases sitting between them. CDR3 sequence reads: CASSVRGSYQETQYF. In nucleotides, the CDR3 is TGTGCCAGCAGCGTGAGGGGGTCCTACCAAGAGACCCAGTACTTC.

There are many counts of this clonotype. The chain combines TRBV29-1 with TRBJ1-2; 9 bases match TRBD1. Germline CDR1 reads SQVTM; CDR2 reads ANQGSEA. CDR3 length equals 15 residues. The CDR3 sequence: CSPTGDREVWYGYTF. For the CDR3, the DNA is TGCAGTCCCACCGGGGACAGGGAGGTTTGGTATGGCTACACCTTC. The full variable domain, completed using reference TRBV29-1 and TRBJ1-2, is SAVISQKPSRDICQRGTSLTIQCQVDSQVTMMFWYRQQPGQSLTLIATANQGSEATYESGFVIDKFPISRPNLTFSTLTVSNMSPEDSSIYLCSPTGDREVWYGYTFGSGTRLTVV.

This clonotype has ten or more counts. The V and J genes are TRBV18 and TRBJ2-1; 8 bases line up with TRBD1. The germline V gene encodes CDR1 KGHSH and CDR2 LQKENI. The V segment lost 6 bases and the J segment 2 bases; nucleotides outside the gene matches: 6. This CDR3 is built from 15 residues. This CDR3 is CASSAGTGAYNEQFF. The CDR3 DNA is TGTGCCAGCTCGGCGGGGACAGGAGCCTACAATGAGCAGTTCTTC.

As for this clonotype: One base away lies a much larger clone, so this may be a sequencing read error. V is TRBV6-5 and J is TRBJ2-1; 8 bases line up with TRBD2. The CDR3 loop spans 15 amino acids. Germline CDR1 reads MNHEY; CDR2 reads SVGAGI. CDR3 protein: CASKTGGPGYNEQCF. The CDR3 nucleotides are TGTGCCAGCAAAACGGGGGGGCCGGGGTACAATGAGCAGTGCTTC.